Presented here are 19 T cell receptor beta chains from one specimen sequenced in a study of Graves' ophthalmopathy and Graves' hyperthyroidism. RNA transcripts provided the template for amplifying TCR beta CDR3 regions. Following a first-round RT-PCR that used HTBI primers, a second-round multiplex PCR was carried out. TCRdb used MiXCR to reprocess the multiplex PCR reads, holding one entry per CDR3 protein. This repertoire shows roughly 1.1 million distinct CDR3 sequences, about 40% found once; its top ten account for 11%. Sequencing was carried out using peripheral blood or thyroid tissue (not recorded which). Every receptor here comes from an adult man with Graves' hyperthyroidism.

As to this clonotype: A much larger clone lies a single base off, so this may be a read error. V is TRBV7-9 and J is TRBJ2-7; D possibly matches TRBD1 or TRBD2 (5 bases each). The CDR3 covers 14 residues. Per the germline V gene, CDR1 is SEHNR and CDR2 is FQNEAQ (reference sequence). Trimming left V 6 bases short and J 2 bases short, with 14 bases between. The CDR3 nucleotides read TGTGCCAGCAGACAAAAGGGGACGCCCTACGAGCAGTACTTC. It yields the protein CASRQKGTPYEQYF.

This clonotype has just a few counts. CDR3 in amino acids: CASSMTGPRGGYTF. The CDR3 nucleotides read TGTGCCAGTAGTATGACAGGGCCCAGGGGCGGCTACACCTTC. This chain links TRBV19 with TRBJ1-2, with 7 bases that match TRBD1. This CDR3 is 14 amino acids long. Germline loops: CDR1 LNHDA, CDR2 SQIVND (reference sequence). With V trimmed by 3 bases and J by 8 bases, 9 bases remained unmatched.

The chain carries TRBV12-3 or TRBV12-4 and TRBJ1-1; TRBD1 aligns across 9 bases. J lost 13 bases, V lost 6 bases, and 9 bases had no gene match. The CDR3 loop spans 12 amino acids. The CDR3 spells CASSRRDRVDFF. In DNA form, the CDR3 reads TGTGCCAGCAGCCGCCGGGACAGGGTCGATTTCTTT.

This clonotype showed up just a few times. The chain links TRBV9 to TRBJ2-7, with D possibly TRBD2 on 5 matching bases. CDR3 length equals 12 residues. Germline CDR1 is SGDLS and CDR2 is YYNGEE. V lost 4 bases and J lost 6, with 11 bases in between. The CDR3: CASSQVGSEQYF. The CDR3 DNA follows: TGTGCCAGCAGCCAAGTGGGGAGCGAGCAGTACTTC. The variable domain in full, completed from reference TRBV9 and TRBJ2-7, reads DSGVTQTPKHLITATGQRVTLRCSPRSGDLSVYWYQQSLDQGLQFLIQYYNGEERAKGNILERFSAQQFPDLHSELNLSSLELGDSALYFCASSQVGSEQYFGPGTRLTVT.

The gene calls are TRBV4-2 and TRBJ2-7, with a weak D call TRBD1 (8 bases). The V and J ends lost 0 bases and 6 bases respectively, with 18 bases between them. This CDR3 has 16 residues. Germline lookup yields CDR1 LGHNA and CDR2 YNFKEQ. CDR3 bases: TGTGCCAGCAGCCAAGAGGGGGGGACAGGCGCTCTCGAGCAGTACTTC. Translation: CASSQEGGTGALEQYF.

V usage is TRBV2 and J usage is TRBJ1-5; weak D call: TRBD1 (5 bases). Deletions cut 6 bases from V and 11 bases from J, with 14 bases between. This CDR3 is 12 amino acids long. Per germline, CDR1 SNHLY and CDR2 FYNNEI. The CDR3, as DNA: TGTGCCAGCAGAGACTGGGGCGAGACCCAGCATTTT. Amino acids: CASRDWGETQHF.

The chain uses TRBV19 and TRBJ1-2; D ambiguous. The CDR3 runs 17 residues. The germline V gene encodes CDR1 LNHDA and CDR2 SQIVND (reference sequence). Between the trimmed V and J ends, which lost 4 bases and 4 bases, there was a span of 22 bases. CDR3 sequence (DNA): TGTGCCAGTAGTAAGGGTTACTCCGGGAAGACGGTCTATGGCTACACCTTC. Its translation: CASSKGYSGKTVYGYTF.

This clonotype was seen a single time. No conserved phenylalanine or tryptophan ends this CDR3, so it is likely a read error. No DNA is shown, since the ends of the CDR3 on it are uncertain; the CDR3 is the one TCRdb lists. This chain uses TRBV2 with TRBJ1-2; TRBD1 is the table's D call, not checked against the DNA. Both ends counted, the CDR3 spans 12 residues. Germline assignment: CDR1 SNHLY and CDR2 FYNNEI. CDR3 amino acids: CASSEGAGTTTY.

The chain uses TRBV10-3 and TRBJ1-5, with D possibly matching TRBD1 (5 bases). CDR3 length: 14 amino acids. Germline CDR1 and CDR2: ENHRY and SYGVKD. Trimming took off 10 bases at V and 6 bases at J, with 19 bases between the two ends. The chain's CDR3 is CATRPERTGQPQHF. The DNA of the CDR3 is TGTGCCACCCGTCCCGAGAGAACAGGTCAGCCCCAGCATTTT.

This clonotype was observed a few times. One junction end disagrees with the germline gene, perhaps due to a read error. The gene calls are TRBV10-3 and TRBJ2-7, with TRBD1 matching 12 bases. The CDR3 contains 15 residues. The germline V gene has CDR1 ENHRY and CDR2 SYGVKD. DNA of the CDR3: TGTGCCAGCAGTCTCAAACCGGGACAGGGGGCCGAGCAGTACTTC. Translated: CASSLKPGQGAEQYF.

In its sample, this clonotype was seen many times. The chain has TRBV20-1 and TRBJ1-3; D remains ambiguous. V shed 0 bases and J shed 0 bases, with 12 bases lying between them. CDR1 DFQATT and CDR2 SNEGSKA come from the germline V gene (reference sequence). CDR3 length: 16 amino acids. CDR3 region: CSARDDGSGSGNTIYF. The CDR3 DNA is TGCAGTGCTAGAGATGACGGGAGCGGCTCTGGAAACACCATATATTTT.

The CDR3 here is CASTPGDAEAFF. CDR3 bases: TGTGCCAGCACCCCCGGGGACGCTGAAGCTTTCTTT. V usage is TRBV7-2 and J usage is TRBJ1-1, with a weak D call TRBD1 (5 bases). CDR1 is SGHTA and CDR2 is FQGNSA in the germline V gene. V lost 7 bases to trimming and J lost 6 bases, with 12 bases between them. The CDR3 is made up of 12 amino acids.

The chain recombines TRBV29-1 with TRBJ1-5; D unresolved. Germline CDR1 is SQVTM and CDR2 is ANQGSEA. The CDR3 spans 12 residues. Trimming removed 8 bases at V and 3 bases at J, with 11 bases between. CDR3 region: CSLNRNNQPQHF. In DNA form, the CDR3 reads TGCAGCTTAAACCGTAACAATCAGCCCCAGCATTTT.

This clonotype has ten or more counts. The V gene is TRBV7-2, the J gene TRBJ2-2; D uncertain. There are 14 residues in the CDR3. Trimming cost V 4 bases and J 5 bases, with 11 bases left between them. Germline assignment: CDR1 SGHTA and CDR2 FQGNSA. As DNA, the CDR3 is TGTGCCAGCAGCTCGGCCATTACAACCGGGGAGCTGTTTTTT. Its protein product is CASSSAITTGELFF.

On this clonotype: This may stem from a read error, because a much larger clone lies one nucleotide away. The rearrangement joins TRBV7-2 to TRBJ2-3; the match to TRBD2 covers 8 bases. This CDR3 comprises 15 residues. Germline-derived CDR1 and CDR2 are SGHTA and FQGNSA. Germline trimming cut 8 bases from V and 7 bases from J; bases unmatched to any gene: 14. The CDR3 loop reads CASGLETGGSYTQYF. The DNA of the CDR3 is TGTGCCAGCGGGCTCGAGACGGGAGGGTCGTATACGCAGTATTTT. The full variable domain, in which reference TRBV7-2 and TRBJ2-3 provide the parts outside the CDR3, is GAGVSQSPSNKVTEKGKDVELRCDPISGHTALYWYRQSLGQGLEFLIYFQGNSAPDKSGLPSDRFSAERTGGSVSTLTIQRTQQEDSAVYLCASGLETGGSYTQYFGPGTRLTVL.

This clonotype was observed at least ten times. The chain couples TRBV7-9 to TRBJ1-5; possible D gene TRBD1, 5 bases. The V end was cut by 5 bases, the J end by 8 bases, with 16 bases between. CDR1 is SEHNR, CDR2 FQNEAQ, per germline (reference sequence). There are 14 residues in the CDR3. The CDR3 DNA reads as TGTGCCAGCAGCCCCGGGACGCCATCAGAGCCCCAGCATTTT. Translation gives CASSPGTPSEPQHF.

Concerning this clonotype itself: Given a much more abundant clone one base away, this may be a read error. The chain links TRBV10-3 to TRBJ2-5; 9 bases map to TRBD1. Trimming took 6 bases from V and 4 from J; bases not matched to a gene: 6. CDR1 is ENHRY and CDR2 is SYGVKD in the germline V gene. The CDR3 sequence is 14 residues long. The CDR3 DNA follows: TGTGCCATCAGCCGGGTGACAGGGGGAGAGACCCAGTACTTC. Amino acid sequence: CAISRVTGGETQYF.

The rearrangement joins TRBV25-1 to TRBJ1-6; 9 positions match TRBD1. Germline V gives CDR1 MGHDK, CDR2 SYGVNS. The trim removed 8 bases at V and 14 bases at J, leaving 10 bases unmatched. This CDR3 comprises 13 residues. The DNA of the CDR3 is TGTGCCAGCTCGGGACAGGGTAGAGAAACCCTCCACTTT. Protein: CASSGQGRETLHF.

Here the CDR3 reads CASSQEGVAGPQSYEQYF. In DNA, the CDR3 is TGTGCCAGCAGCCAAGAGGGCGTAGCAGGACCCCAATCCTACGAGCAGTACTTC. This chain uses TRBV3-1 with TRBJ2-7; D ambiguous. Looked up from germline, CDR1 is LGHDT and CDR2 is YNNKEL (reference sequence). V was trimmed by 0 bases and J by 1 base, leaving 19 bases between them. The CDR3 contains 18 residues.